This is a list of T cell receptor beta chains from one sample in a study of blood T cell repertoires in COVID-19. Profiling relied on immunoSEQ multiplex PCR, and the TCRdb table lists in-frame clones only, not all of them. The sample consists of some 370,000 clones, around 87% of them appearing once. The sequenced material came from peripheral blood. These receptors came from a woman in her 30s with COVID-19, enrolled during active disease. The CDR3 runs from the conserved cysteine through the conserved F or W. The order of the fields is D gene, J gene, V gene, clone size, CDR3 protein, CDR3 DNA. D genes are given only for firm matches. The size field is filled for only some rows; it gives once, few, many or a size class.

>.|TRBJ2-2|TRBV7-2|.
CASSLLIASGELFF
TGTGCCAGCAGCTTACTAATCGCCTCCGGGGAGCTGTTTTTT
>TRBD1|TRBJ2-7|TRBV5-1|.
CASSLRGQGGNVQYF
TGCGCCAGCAGCCTTCGAGGACAGGGGGGTAATGTGCAGTACTTC
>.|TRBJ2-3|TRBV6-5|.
CASSPSSGADTQYF
TGTGCCAGCAGTCCTTCATCAGGGGCAGATACGCAGTATTTT
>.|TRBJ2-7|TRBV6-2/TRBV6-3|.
CASSYDRSYEQYF
TGTGCCAGCAGTTACGACAGGAGCTACGAGCAGTACTTC
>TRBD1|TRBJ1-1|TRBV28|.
CASRAGTGNTEAFF
TGTGCCAGCAGGGCAGGGACAGGGAATACTGAAGCTTTCTTT
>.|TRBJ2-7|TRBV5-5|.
CASSSGGGSYEQYF
TGTGCCAGCAGCTCCGGAGGAGGGTCCTACGAGCAGTACTTC
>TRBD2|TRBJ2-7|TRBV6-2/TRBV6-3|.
CASSSSFPASGDLLEYF
TGTGCCAGCAGTTCCAGCTTTCCCGCTAGCGGTGACCTCTTGGAGTACTTC
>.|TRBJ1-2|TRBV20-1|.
CSATGSYTF
TGCAGTGCTACAGGGAGCTACACCTTC
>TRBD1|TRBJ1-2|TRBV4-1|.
CASSQGGTEGDGYTF
TGCGCCAGCAGCCAAGGGGGGACAGAAGGAGATGGCTACACCTTC
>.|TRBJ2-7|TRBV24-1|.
CATSDPRVSYEQYF
TGTGCCACCAGTGACCCCAGGGTTTCCTACGAGCAGTACTTC
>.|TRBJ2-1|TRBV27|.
CASSHRDSYNEQFF
TGTGCCAGTTCTCACCGGGATTCCTACAATGAGCAGTTCTTC
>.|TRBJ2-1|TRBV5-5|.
CASSLIIGQTYNEQFF
TGTGCCAGCAGCTTGATTATCGGACAAACCTACAATGAGCAGTTCTTC
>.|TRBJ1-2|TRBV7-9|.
CASSLAAGRESYGYTF
TGTGCCAGCAGCTTAGCGGCTGGCAGGGAAAGCTATGGCTACACCTTC
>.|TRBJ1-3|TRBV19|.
CASSLGHTYSGNTIYF
TGTGCCAGTAGTTTGGGACACACATACTCTGGAAACACCATATATTTT
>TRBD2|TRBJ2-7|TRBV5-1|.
CASSGLGGYEQYF
TGCGCCAGCAGCGGGCTCGGGGGGTACGAGCAGTACTTC
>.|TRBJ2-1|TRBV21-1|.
CASSNLREGDNEQFF
TGTGCCAGCAGCAATCTGCGGGAGGGGGACAATGAGCAGTTCTTC
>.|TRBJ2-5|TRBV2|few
CASSDQGRETQYF
TGTGCCAGCAGTGACCAGGGAAGAGAGACCCAGTACTTC
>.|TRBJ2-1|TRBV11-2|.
CASSLLITDEQFF
TGTGCCAGCAGCTTATTAATTACGGATGAGCAGTTCTTC
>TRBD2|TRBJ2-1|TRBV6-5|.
CASRPGLAFYNEQFF
TGTGCCAGCAGACCGGGACTAGCGTTTTACAATGAGCAGTTCTTC
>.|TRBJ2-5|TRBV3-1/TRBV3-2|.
CASSPHGAETQYF
TGTGCCAGCAGCCCTCATGGGGCAGAGACCCAGTACTTC
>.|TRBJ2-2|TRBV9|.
CASSRTGTGELFF
TGTGCCAGCAGCCGTACAGGGACCGGGGAGCTGTTTTTT
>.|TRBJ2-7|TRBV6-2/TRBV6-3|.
CASSYLKPTGTRRSYEQYF
TGTGCCAGCAGTTACCTCAAACCAACAGGGACCAGGCGTTCCTACGAGCAGTACTTC
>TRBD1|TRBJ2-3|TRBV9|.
CASRAGTGRTDTQYF
TGTGCCAGCCGCGCGGGGACAGGGCGCACAGATACGCAGTATTTT
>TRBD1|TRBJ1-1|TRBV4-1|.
CASSLDRETAFF
TGCGCCAGCAGCCTTGACAGGGAAACGGCTTTCTTT
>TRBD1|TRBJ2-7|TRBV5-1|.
CASSLGTGVPYEQYF
TGCGCCAGCAGCTTGGGGACAGGGGTCCCCTACGAGCAGTACTTC
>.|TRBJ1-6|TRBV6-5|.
CASSSWGENSPLHF
TGTGCCAGCAGTTCCTGGGGGGAGAATTCACCCCTCCACTTT
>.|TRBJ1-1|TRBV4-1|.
CASSPTVNTEAFF
TGCGCCAGCAGCCCAACGGTGAACACTGAAGCTTTCTTT
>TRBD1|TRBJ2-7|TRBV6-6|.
CASSYPGTGKEQYF
TGTGCCAGCAGTTACCCCGGGACAGGGAAAGAGCAGTACTTC
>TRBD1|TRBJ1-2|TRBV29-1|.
CSVGQGLGYTF
TGCAGCGTTGGACAGGGGCTTGGCTACACCTTC
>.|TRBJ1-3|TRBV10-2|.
CASNHPYGADGNTIYF
TGCGCCAGCAACCACCCCTATGGAGCAGATGGAAACACCATATATTTT
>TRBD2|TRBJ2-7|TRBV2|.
CASSQGPSGGPWEQYF
TGTGCCAGCAGTCAAGGGCCTAGCGGGGGGCCCTGGGAGCAGTACTTC
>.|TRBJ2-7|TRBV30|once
CAWTSDRSYEQYF
TGTGCCTGGACCTCTGACAGGTCCTACGAGCAGTACTTC
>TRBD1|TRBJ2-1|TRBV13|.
CASSLRDRGYNEQFF
TGTGCCAGCAGTCTCCGGGACAGGGGCTACAATGAGCAGTTCTTC
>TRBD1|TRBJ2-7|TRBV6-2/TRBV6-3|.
CASSYLPGQQIEQYF
TGTGCCAGCAGTTACCTACCGGGACAGCAAATTGAGCAGTACTTC
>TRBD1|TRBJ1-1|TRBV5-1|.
CASSLTGTANTEAFF
TGCGCCAGCAGCTTGACCGGGACAGCCAACACTGAAGCTTTCTTT
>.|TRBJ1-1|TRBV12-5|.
CASGLGTREGTFF
TGTGCTAGTGGCCTAGGGACAAGAGAGGGAACTTTCTTT
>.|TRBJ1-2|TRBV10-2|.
CATYLRGYGYTF
TGCGCCACCTATCTCCGGGGCTATGGCTACACCTTC